One and the same sample provided the 21 T cell receptor beta chains below, sequenced in a study of T-cell reconstitution after alpha-beta-depleted transplantation in children. During its preparation, the TCRbeta library received unique molecular identifiers. TCRdb redid the calling of the PCR reads with MiXCR, one entry per CDR3 protein. The sample shows 700,000 to 850,000 distinct CDR3 sequences, under 20% of them seen only once. The sequencing here drew on PBMCs, mostly from graft donor cells, taken 360 days after TCRalphabeta/CD19-depleted stem cell transplant. Receptors originate from a male patient younger than 18 who had a stem cell transplant for acute lymphoblastic leukemia, so the T cells may come from the graft donor.

In its sample, this clonotype was seen a few times. V and J are TRBV25-1 and TRBJ2-4; 9 nucleotides match TRBD1. The germline V gene encodes CDR1 MGHDK and CDR2 SYGVNS. The CDR3 is 17 amino acids. Germline trimming cut 10 bases from V and 3 bases from J; bases unmatched to any gene: 16. The CDR3 loop reads CATQGQGFFGVKNIQYF. CDR3 nucleotide sequence: TGTGCCACCCAGGGACAGGGATTTTTCGGCGTCAAAAACATTCAGTACTTC. Full variable domain (rest looked up from reference TRBV25-1 and TRBJ2-4): EADIYQTPRYLVIGTGKKITLECSQTMGHDKMYWYQQDPGMELHLIHYSYGVNSTEKGDLSSESTVSRIRTEHFPLTLESARPSHTSQYLCATQGQGFFGVKNIQYFGAGTRLSVL.

Here the CDR3 reads CASVGGGLNEQFF. CDR3 bases: TGTGCCAGCGTGGGGGGAGGTCTCAATGAGCAGTTCTTC. The V and J genes are TRBV12-3 or TRBV12-4 and TRBJ2-1, with D possibly TRBD2 on 6 matching bases. This CDR3 spans 13 amino acids. V dropped 8 bases and J dropped 6 bases, with 14 bases sitting between them.

CDR3: CASSFNPTNEKLFF. DNA of the CDR3: TGCGCCAGCAGCTTCAATCCAACTAATGAAAAACTGTTTTTT. The chain recombines TRBV5-1 with TRBJ1-4; D is ambiguous. The germline V gene encodes CDR1 SGHRS and CDR2 YFSETQ. The CDR3 loop spans 14 amino acids. Trimming cost V 2 bases and J 0 bases, with 5 bases left between them.

The CDR3: CASSVGPNYEQYF. In nucleotides, the CDR3 is TGTGCCAGCAGCGTAGGCCCCAACTACGAGCAGTACTTC. The rearrangement uses TRBV9 and TRBJ2-7, with D uncertain. This CDR3 is built from 13 residues. V was pared by 0 bases and J by 3 bases, with 7 bases between. The germline V gene has CDR1 SGDLS and CDR2 YYNGEE.

In nucleotides, the CDR3 is TGCGCCAGCAGCTTGGACAGCCTAAGGGGCACTGAAGCTTTCTTT. Protein: CASSLDSLRGTEAFF. The gene calls are TRBV5-1 and TRBJ1-1; maybe TRBD1 (5 bases). CDR1 and CDR2 from the germline V gene are SGHRS and YFSETQ. This CDR3 has 15 amino acids. The germline V and J ends were trimmed by 0 bases and 4 bases, with 13 bases remaining between them.

This clonotype was recorded at least ten times. V is TRBV4-3 and J is TRBJ2-6; a possible D gene is TRBD2 (7 bases). V was pared by 0 bases and J by 4 bases, with 19 bases between. The CDR3 loop spans 19 amino acids. The germline CDR1 and CDR2 sequences are LGHNA and YSLEER. This CDR3 reads CASSQDQGRGLLGANVLTF. In DNA form, the CDR3 reads TGCGCCAGCAGCCAAGATCAAGGGCGGGGGCTGTTAGGGGCCAACGTCCTGACTTTC.

This clonotype was seen only a few times. V usage is TRBV14 and J usage is TRBJ2-1, with D possibly matching TRBD1 (6 bases). Trimming removed 4 bases from V and 7 bases from J, with 23 bases in between. This CDR3 has 17 amino acids. CDR1 is SGHDN and CDR2 is FVKESK in the germline V gene. CDR3 loop: CASSRLGGRRQGNEQFF. The CDR3 DNA reads TGTGCCAGCAGCCGATTAGGAGGCAGGAGGCAGGGGAATGAGCAGTTCTTC.

This clonotype occurred a few times. V and J are TRBV15 and TRBJ2-3; D is uncertain. The V end lost 2 bases, the J end lost 5 bases, and 17 bases lay between the germline ends. The length of the CDR3 is 16 residues. Looked up from germline, CDR1 is LNHNV and CDR2 is YYDKDF (reference sequence). The CDR3 sequence is CATSRKRQALGDTQYF. CDR3 DNA: TGTGCCACCAGCAGAAAACGCCAGGCGCTTGGAGATACGCAGTATTTT.

The J gene is TRBJ2-7, the V gene TRBV7-9; D uncertain. The CDR3 consists of 14 residues. V lost 4 bases and J 5 bases, leaving 15 bases between the germline ends. The germline gives CDR1 SEHNR, CDR2 FQNEAQ (reference sequence). CDR3 residues: CASSSSRSSHEQYF. DNA for the CDR3: TGTGCCAGCAGCTCATCACGGTCTTCCCACGAGCAGTACTTC.

This clonotype appeared many times. The chain carries TRBV5-1 and TRBJ2-1; the D gene is possibly TRBD1 (5 bases). V was trimmed by 3 bases and J by 4 bases, leaving 14 bases between them. CDR1 is SGHRS and CDR2 is YFSETQ in the germline V gene. The CDR3 loop spans 15 amino acids. CDR3 residues: CASSYRYSLYNEQFF. CDR3 bases: TGCGCCAGCAGCTACAGGTATAGTCTTTACAATGAGCAGTTCTTC.

This clonotype was counted a few times. The V gene is TRBV10-1, the J gene TRBJ2-1; tentatively, D is TRBD2 (5 bases). The germline V gene has CDR1 WNHNN and CDR2 SYGVQD (reference sequence). V lost 0 bases and J 2 bases, leaving 11 bases between the germline ends. The CDR3 has 16 residues. CDR3 sequence: CASSESTPGTYNEQFF. CDR3 sequence (DNA): TGCGCCAGCAGTGAGTCTACTCCCGGGACCTACAATGAGCAGTTCTTC.

This clonotype was observed a few times. CDR3 nucleotides: TGCGCCAGCAGCCAAGATAGGGAAAAACTGTTTTTT. This codes for CASSQDREKLFF. The rearrangement joins TRBV4-3 to TRBJ1-4; D remains ambiguous. Germline V CDR1 and CDR2: LGHNA, YSLEER. V dropped 0 bases and J dropped 8 bases, with 4 bases sitting between them. The CDR3 length is 12 residues.

This clonotype was picked up many times. The chain links TRBV7-2 to TRBJ2-1; 11 bases fit TRBD2. The CDR3 has 15 amino acids. CDR1 SGHTA and CDR2 FQGNSA come from the germline V gene. J was trimmed by 9 bases and V by 1 base; bases with no gene match: 5. Written as DNA, the CDR3 is TGTGCCAGCAGCTTAGTAGCGGGAGGGCCCGGTGAGCAGTTCTTC. It yields the protein CASSLVAGGPGEQFF. Full variable domain (missing parts from reference TRBV7-2 and TRBJ2-1): GAGVSQSPSNKVTEKGKDVELRCDPISGHTALYWYRQSLGQGLEFLIYFQGNSAPDKSGLPSDRFSAERTGGSVSTLTIQRTQQEDSAVYLCASSLVAGGPGEQFFGPGTRLTVL.

The CDR3 region is CAWSLKGAGNTIYF. CDR3 in DNA: TGTGCCTGGAGTCTTAAAGGGGCTGGAAACACCATATATTTT. The chain recombines TRBV30 with TRBJ1-3, with TRBD1 as a possible D gene (5 bases). This CDR3 region has 14 residues. Trimming stripped 2 bases from V and 2 bases from J, with 10 bases between. Germline values: CDR1 GTSNPN, CDR2 SVGIG (reference sequence).

The chain combines TRBV5-1 with TRBJ2-7, with TRBD1 matching 7 bases. After removal of 8 bases from V and 6 bases from J, the junction contained 14 bases not matched to a gene. The CDR3 consists of 14 residues. Germline values: CDR1 SGHRS, CDR2 YFSETQ. In DNA form, the CDR3 reads TGCGCCAGTAGCCGAGGGGGCGAAGTAGTCGAGCAGTACTTC. Amino acids: CASSRGGEVVEQYF.

The V call is TRBV4-1, the J call TRBJ2-5; D unclear. The CDR3 covers 15 residues. Trimming took off 1 base at V and 1 base at J, with 10 bases between the two ends. Per the germline V gene, CDR1 is MGHRA and CDR2 is YSYEKL. This CDR3 reads CASSQVSLGQETQYF. The CDR3 region has the DNA TGCGCCAGCAGCCAAGTAAGCCTAGGCCAAGAGACCCAGTACTTC.

The chain couples TRBV12-3 or TRBV12-4 to TRBJ2-2, with D unclear. Trimming left V 1 base short and J 1 base short, with 10 bases between. The CDR3 extends over 16 amino acids. This CDR3 reads CASSLGVGLNTGELFF. Here the CDR3 DNA reads TGTGCCAGCAGTTTAGGTGTGGGCCTGAACACCGGGGAGCTGTTTTTT.

This clonotype was found a few times. V and J are TRBV5-6 and TRBJ1-1, with unresolved D. V lost 2 bases and J 3 bases, leaving 5 bases between the germline ends. From germline, CDR1 is SGHDT and CDR2 YYEEEE. The CDR3 sequence is 12 residues long. The CDR3 DNA reads as TGTGCCAGCAGCTTATTTGACACTGAAGCTTTCTTT. It yields the protein CASSLFDTEAFF.

This clonotype showed up just a few times. The rearrangement links TRBV7-2 to TRBJ2-3; D call uncertain. The CDR3 is made up of 15 amino acids. Trimming removed 3 bases at V and 2 bases at J, with 12 bases between. CDR1 is SGHTA and CDR2 is FQGNSA in the germline V gene. The CDR3 protein is CASSLMLTATDTQYF. CDR3 DNA: TGTGCCAGCAGCTTGATGTTGACTGCCACAGATACGCAGTATTTT.

The chain uses TRBV20-1 and TRBJ2-6, with 9 bases lining up with TRBD1. Trimming cost V 2 bases and J 0 bases; bases outside gene matches: 2. CDR3 length: 16 amino acids. CDR1 is DFQATT and CDR2 is SNEGSKA in the germline V gene (reference sequence). The CDR3 sequence: CSARKTGGSGANVLTF. The CDR3 nucleotides read TGCAGTGCTAGAAAGACAGGGGGCTCTGGGGCCAACGTCCTGACTTTC.

This chain connects TRBV11-2 to TRBJ1-2; TRBD1 matches at 10 bases. CDR3 length equals 14 residues. V shed 5 bases and J 8 bases; nucleotides not matched to a gene: 8. Germline assignment: CDR1 SGHAT and CDR2 FQNNGV. CDR3 sequence: CASSPPWDRGGYTF. The CDR3 DNA reads as TGTGCCAGCAGCCCGCCTTGGGACAGGGGCGGCTACACCTTC.